Sequencing of this T cell receptor (beta chain) was carried out in a study of blood T cell repertoires in COVID-19. This CDR3 has 14 amino acids. Germline V lookup: CDR1 SGHNT, CDR2 YENEEA. V was pared by 5 bases and J by 3 bases, with 11 bases between. Profiled with immunoSEQ multiplex PCR; TCRdb holds only in-frame clones, not every one. There are almost 250,000 clones in the sample; approximately 86% occur only once, and around 1.7% lies in the top ten. The sequence was obtained from a woman aged 60-70 years who had recovered from COVID-19. The rearrangement links TRBV11-3 to TRBJ2-1; TRBD2 might be the D (5 bases). The sequenced sample consisted of peripheral blood. The CDR3, as DNA: TGTGCCAGCAGCACCGGCGAGGGCTACAATGAGCAGTTCTTC. Translation gives CASSTGEGYNEQFF.